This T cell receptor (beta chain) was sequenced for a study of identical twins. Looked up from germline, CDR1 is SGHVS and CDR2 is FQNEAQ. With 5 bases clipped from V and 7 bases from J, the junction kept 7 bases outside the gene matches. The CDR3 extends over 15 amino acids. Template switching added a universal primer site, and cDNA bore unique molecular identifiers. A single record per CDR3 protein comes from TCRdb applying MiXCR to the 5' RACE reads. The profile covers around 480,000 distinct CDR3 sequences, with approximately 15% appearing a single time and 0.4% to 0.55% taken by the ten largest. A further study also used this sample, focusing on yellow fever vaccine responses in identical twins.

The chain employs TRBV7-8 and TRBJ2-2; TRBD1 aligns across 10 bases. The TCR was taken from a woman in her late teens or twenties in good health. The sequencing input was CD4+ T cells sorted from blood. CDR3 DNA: TGTGCCAGCAGCCAGACAGGGGGCGCAAACGGGGAGCTGTTTTTT. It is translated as CASSQTGGANGELFF.